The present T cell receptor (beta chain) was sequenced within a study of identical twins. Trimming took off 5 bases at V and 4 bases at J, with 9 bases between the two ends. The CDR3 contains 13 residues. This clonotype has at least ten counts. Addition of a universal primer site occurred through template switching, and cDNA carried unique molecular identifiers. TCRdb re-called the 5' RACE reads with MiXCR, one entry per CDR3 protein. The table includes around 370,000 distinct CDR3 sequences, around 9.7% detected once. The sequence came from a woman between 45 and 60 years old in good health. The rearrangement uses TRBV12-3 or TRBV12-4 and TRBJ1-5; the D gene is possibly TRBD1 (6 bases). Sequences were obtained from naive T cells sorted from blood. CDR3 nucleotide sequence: TGTGCCAGCAGTGGCAGGGGTAATCAGCCCCAGCATTTT. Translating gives CASSGRGNQPQHF.